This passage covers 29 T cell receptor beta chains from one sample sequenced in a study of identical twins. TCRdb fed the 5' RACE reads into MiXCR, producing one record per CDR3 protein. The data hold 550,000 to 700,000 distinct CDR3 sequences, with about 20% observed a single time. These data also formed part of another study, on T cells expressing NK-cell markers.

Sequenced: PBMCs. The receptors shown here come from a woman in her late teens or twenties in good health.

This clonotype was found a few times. The CDR3 spells CSVEGGNGYTF. The CDR3 DNA reads as TGCAGCGTTGAAGGCGGCAATGGCTACACCTTC. V usage is TRBV29-1 and J usage is TRBJ1-2; no definite D call. V lost 1 base and J lost 6, with 6 bases in between. In germline, CDR1 is SQVTM, CDR2 ANQGSEA. This CDR3 has 11 residues.

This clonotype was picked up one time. CDR3 DNA: TGTGCCAGTAGTACTGCTGACTTCCCCTACAATGAGCAGTTCTTC. The encoded protein is CASSTADFPYNEQFF. The gene calls are TRBV19 and TRBJ2-1, with D hard to call. This CDR3 comprises 15 residues. V lost 4 bases and J 2 bases, leaving 12 bases between the germline ends. Germline V gene lookup returns CDR1 LNHDA and CDR2 SQIVND (reference sequence).

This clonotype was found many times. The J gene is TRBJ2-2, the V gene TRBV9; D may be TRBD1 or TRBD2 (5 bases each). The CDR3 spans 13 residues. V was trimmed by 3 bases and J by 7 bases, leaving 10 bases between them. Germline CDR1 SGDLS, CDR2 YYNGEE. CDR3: CASSEGPRGELFF. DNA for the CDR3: TGTGCCAGCAGCGAGGGACCTCGCGGGGAGCTGTTTTTT.

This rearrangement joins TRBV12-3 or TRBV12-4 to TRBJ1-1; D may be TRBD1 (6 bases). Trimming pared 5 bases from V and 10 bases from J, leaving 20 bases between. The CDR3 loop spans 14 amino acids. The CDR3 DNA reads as TGTGCCAGCAGTCCCAGGGGCTCTCCACGGGGAGCTTTCTTT. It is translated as CASSPRGSPRGAFF.

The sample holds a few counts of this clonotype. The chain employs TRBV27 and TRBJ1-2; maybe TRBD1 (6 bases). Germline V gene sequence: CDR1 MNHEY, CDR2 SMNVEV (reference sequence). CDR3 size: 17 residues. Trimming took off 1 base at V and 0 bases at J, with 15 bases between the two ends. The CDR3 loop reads CASSLLGGGVTNYGYTF. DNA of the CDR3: TGTGCCAGCAGTTTATTAGGGGGAGGGGTTACTAACTATGGCTACACCTTC.

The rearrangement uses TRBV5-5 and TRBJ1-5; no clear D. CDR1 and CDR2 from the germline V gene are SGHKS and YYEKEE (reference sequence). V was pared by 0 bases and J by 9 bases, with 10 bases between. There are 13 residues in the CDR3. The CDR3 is CASSLDSPVPQHF. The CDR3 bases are TGTGCCAGCAGCTTGGATTCTCCGGTGCCCCAGCATTTT.

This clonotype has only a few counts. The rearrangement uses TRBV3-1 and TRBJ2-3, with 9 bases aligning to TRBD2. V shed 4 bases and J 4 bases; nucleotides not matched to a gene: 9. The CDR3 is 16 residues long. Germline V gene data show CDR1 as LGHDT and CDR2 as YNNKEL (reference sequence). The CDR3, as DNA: TGTGCCAGCAGCCGGACGCCTAGCGGGGTGGCAGATACGCAGTATTTT. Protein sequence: CASSRTPSGVADTQYF.

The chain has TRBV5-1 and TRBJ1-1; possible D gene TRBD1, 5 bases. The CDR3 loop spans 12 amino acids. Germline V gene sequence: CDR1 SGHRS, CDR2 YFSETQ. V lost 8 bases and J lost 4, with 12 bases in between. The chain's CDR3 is CASTEGSTEAFF. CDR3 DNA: TGCGCCAGTACAGAGGGGAGCACTGAAGCTTTCTTT.

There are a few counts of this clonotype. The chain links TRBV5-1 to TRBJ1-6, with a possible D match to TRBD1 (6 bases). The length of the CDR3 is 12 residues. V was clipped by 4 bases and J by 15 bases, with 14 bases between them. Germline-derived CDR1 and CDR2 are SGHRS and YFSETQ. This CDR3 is CASSTFQGSLHF. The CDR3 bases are TGCGCCAGCAGCACGTTCCAGGGGAGCCTCCACTTT.

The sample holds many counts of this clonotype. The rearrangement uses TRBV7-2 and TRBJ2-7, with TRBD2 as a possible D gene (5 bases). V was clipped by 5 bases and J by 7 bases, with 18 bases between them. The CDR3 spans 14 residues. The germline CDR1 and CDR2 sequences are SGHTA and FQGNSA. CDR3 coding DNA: TGTGCCAGCAGCAAAGGACCCGGACTGGGGGAGCAGTACTTC. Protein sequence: CASSKGPGLGEQYF.

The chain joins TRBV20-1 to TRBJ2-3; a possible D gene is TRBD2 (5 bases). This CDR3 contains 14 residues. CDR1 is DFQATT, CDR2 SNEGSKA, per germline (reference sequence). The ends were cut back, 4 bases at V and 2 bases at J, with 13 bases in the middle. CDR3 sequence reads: CSATGLANTDTQYF. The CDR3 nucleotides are TGCAGTGCTACCGGTCTAGCCAACACAGATACGCAGTATTTT.

For the CDR3, the DNA is TGCAGCGTTGAGGTGGGTTACAATGAGCAGTTCTTC. Its translation: CSVEVGYNEQFF. The V and J genes are TRBV29-1 and TRBJ2-1; D gene uncertain. The CDR3 consists of 12 residues. Trimming left V 3 bases short and J 4 bases short, with 7 bases between. CDR1 is SQVTM and CDR2 is ANQGSEA in the germline V gene.

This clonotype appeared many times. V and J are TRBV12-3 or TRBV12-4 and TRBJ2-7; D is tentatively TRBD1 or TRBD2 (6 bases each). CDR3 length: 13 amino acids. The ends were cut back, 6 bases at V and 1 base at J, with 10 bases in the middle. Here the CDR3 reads CASRTGASYEQYF. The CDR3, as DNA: TGTGCCAGCAGGACGGGGGCGTCCTACGAGCAGTACTTC.

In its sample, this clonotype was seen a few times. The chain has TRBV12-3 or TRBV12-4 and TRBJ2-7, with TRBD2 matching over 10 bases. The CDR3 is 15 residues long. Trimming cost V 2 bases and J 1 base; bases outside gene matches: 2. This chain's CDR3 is CASSLLAGVSYEQYF. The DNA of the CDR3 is TGTGCCAGCAGTTTACTAGCGGGGGTGTCCTACGAGCAGTACTTC.

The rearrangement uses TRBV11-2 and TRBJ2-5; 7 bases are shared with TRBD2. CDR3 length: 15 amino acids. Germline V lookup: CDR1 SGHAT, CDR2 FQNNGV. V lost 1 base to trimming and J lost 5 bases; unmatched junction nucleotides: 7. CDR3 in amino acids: CASSLGRNGRETQYF. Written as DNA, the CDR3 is TGTGCCAGCAGCTTAGGGAGAAACGGGAGGGAGACCCAGTACTTC.

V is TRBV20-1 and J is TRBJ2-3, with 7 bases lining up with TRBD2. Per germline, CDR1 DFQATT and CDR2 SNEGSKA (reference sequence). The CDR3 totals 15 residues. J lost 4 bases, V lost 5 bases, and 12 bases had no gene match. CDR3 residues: CSAAAPAGMSDTQYF. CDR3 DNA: TGCAGTGCTGCCGCCCCAGCGGGAATGTCAGATACGCAGTATTTT.

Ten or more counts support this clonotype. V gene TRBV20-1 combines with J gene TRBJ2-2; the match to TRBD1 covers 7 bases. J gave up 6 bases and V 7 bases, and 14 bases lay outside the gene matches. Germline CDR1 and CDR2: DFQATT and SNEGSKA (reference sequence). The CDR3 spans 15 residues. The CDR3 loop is CSVLRRQGGAGELFF. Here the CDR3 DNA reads TGCAGTGTCCTTCGCCGACAGGGCGGCGCCGGGGAGCTGTTTTTT.

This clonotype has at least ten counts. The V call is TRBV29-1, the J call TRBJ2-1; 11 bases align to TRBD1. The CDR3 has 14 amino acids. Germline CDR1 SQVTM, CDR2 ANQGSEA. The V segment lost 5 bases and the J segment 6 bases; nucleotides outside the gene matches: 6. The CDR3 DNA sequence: TGCAGCGTTTTCCCGGGACAGGGGGGCAATGAGCAGTTCTTC. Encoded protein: CSVFPGQGGNEQFF.

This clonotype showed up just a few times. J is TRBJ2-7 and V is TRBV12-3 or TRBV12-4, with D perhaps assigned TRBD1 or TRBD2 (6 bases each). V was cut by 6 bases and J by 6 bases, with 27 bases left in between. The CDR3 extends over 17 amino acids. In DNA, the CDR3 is TGTGCCAGCAGCTCCAGGATTGCTGGGGGGCGAGCCCCCGAGCAGTACTTC. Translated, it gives CASSSRIAGGRAPEQYF.

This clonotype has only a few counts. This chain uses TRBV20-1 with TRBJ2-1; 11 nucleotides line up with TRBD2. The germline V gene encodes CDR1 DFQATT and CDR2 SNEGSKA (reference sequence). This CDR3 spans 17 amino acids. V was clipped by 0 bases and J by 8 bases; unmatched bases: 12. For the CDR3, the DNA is TGCAGTGCTAGAGACCCACTTCTAGCGGGGGGCCCGTATGAGCAGTTCTTC. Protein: CSARDPLLAGGPYEQFF.

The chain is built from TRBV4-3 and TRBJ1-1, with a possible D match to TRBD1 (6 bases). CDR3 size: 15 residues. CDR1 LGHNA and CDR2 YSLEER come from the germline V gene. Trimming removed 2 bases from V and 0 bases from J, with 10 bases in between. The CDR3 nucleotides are TGCGCCAGCAGCCAACGGACAGCTATGAACACTGAAGCTTTCTTT. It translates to CASSQRTAMNTEAFF.

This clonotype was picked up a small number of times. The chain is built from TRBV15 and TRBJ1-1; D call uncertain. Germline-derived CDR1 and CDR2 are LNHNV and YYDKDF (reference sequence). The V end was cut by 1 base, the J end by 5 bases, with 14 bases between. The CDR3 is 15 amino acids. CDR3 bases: TGTGCCACCAGCAGAGGCCCCCCGGCCAGGACTGAAGCTTTCTTT. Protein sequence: CATSRGPPARTEAFF.

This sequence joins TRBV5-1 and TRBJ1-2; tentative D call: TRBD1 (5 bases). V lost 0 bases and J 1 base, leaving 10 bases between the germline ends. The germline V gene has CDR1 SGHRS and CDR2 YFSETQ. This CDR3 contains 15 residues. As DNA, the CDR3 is TGCGCCAGCAGCTTGGGGGACGGAATTAACTATGGCTACACCTTC. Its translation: CASSLGDGINYGYTF. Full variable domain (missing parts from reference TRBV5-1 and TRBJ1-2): KAGVTQTPRYLIKTRGQQVTLSCSPISGHRSVSWYQQTPGQGLQFLFEYFSETQRNKGNFPGRFSGRQFSNSRSEMNVSTLELGDSALYLCASSLGDGINYGYTFGSGTRLTVV.

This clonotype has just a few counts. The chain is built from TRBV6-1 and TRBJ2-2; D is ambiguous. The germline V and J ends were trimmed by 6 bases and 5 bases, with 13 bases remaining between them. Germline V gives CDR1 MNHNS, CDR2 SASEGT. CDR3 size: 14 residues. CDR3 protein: CASSGGSVTGELFF. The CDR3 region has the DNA TGTGCCAGCAGCGGTGGGTCAGTAACCGGGGAGCTGTTTTTT.

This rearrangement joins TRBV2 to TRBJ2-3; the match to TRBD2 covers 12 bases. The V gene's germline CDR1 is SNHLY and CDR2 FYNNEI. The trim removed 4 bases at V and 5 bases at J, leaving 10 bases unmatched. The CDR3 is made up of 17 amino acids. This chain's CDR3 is CASSVRLAGVPVDTQYF. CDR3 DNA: TGTGCCAGCAGTGTAAGACTAGCGGGGGTACCTGTAGATACGCAGTATTTT.

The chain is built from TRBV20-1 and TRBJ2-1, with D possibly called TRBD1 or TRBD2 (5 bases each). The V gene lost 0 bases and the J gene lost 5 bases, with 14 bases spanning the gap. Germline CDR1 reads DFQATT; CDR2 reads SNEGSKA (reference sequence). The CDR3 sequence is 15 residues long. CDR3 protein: CSARDLDGTNNEQFF. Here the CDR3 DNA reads TGCAGTGCTAGAGATTTAGACGGGACCAACAATGAGCAGTTCTTC.

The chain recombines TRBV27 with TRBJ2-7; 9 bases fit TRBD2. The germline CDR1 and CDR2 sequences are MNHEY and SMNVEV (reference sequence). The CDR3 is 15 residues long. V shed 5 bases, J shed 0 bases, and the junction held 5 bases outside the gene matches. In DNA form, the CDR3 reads TGTGCCAGCAGTCGAGGACTAGCGCTCTCCTACGAGCAGTACTTC. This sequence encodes CASSRGLALSYEQYF.

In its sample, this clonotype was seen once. CDR3 nucleotide sequence: TGTGCCAGCAGAAACGGGAGGGCCTCGGGTTACAATGAGCAGTTCTTC. Its translation: CASRNGRASGYNEQFF. This sequence joins TRBV6-2 or TRBV6-3 and TRBJ2-1; TRBD2 matches 8 bases. Looked up from germline, CDR1 is MNHEY and CDR2 is SVGEGT. After removal of 6 bases from V and 4 bases from J, the junction contained 11 bases not matched to a gene. The CDR3 is made up of 16 amino acids.

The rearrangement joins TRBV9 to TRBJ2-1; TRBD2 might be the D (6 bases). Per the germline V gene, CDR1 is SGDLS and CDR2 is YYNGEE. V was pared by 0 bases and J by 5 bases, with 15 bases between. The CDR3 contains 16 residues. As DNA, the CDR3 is TGTGCCAGCAGCGTAGCATCCGGGACTTCCCACAATGAGCAGTTCTTC. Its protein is CASSVASGTSHNEQFF.